This T cell receptor (beta chain) came from a study of shared clonotypes between healthy human individuals. Overall study results and limits: With a handful of donors compared, around 5% of naive CD4 clonotypes were shared.

On this clone: Its specificity is unknown.

In the original analysis: ImmunoSEQ output held junction-only sequences without quality scores, so filtering differed. Repertoires were generated with immunoSEQ multiplex PCR, while TCRdb's copy carries only in-frame clones and drops some. The V and J calls and clone size were taken over from that table, and D and trimming were inferred from the DNA. The sample has approximately 590,000 clones, around 95% seen once. As defined, naive CD8 cells were CD45RO-negative and positively selected for CCR7, with terminally differentiated effector memory CD45RA+ cells excluded. The sequencing sample was made of naive CD8+ T cells sorted from blood. The clonotype originates from a woman in her twenties or thirties in good health.

Here the CDR3 reads CASSLGQAKKAFF. As DNA, the CDR3 is TGTGCCAGCAGCTTAGGCCAGGCGAAGAAAGCTTTCTTT. The chain uses TRBV13 and TRBJ1-1; D unresolved. This CDR3 is 13 amino acids long. CDR1 and CDR2 (germline): PRHDT, FYEKMQ (reference sequence). V lost 0 bases and J 9 bases, leaving 11 bases between the germline ends. Filled out from reference TRBV13 and TRBJ1-1, the complete variable domain reads AAGVIQSPRHLIKEKRETATLKCYPIPRHDTVYWYQQGPGQDPQFLISFYEKMQSDKGSIPDRFSAQQFSDYHSELNMSSLELGDSALYFCASSLGQAKKAFFGQGTRLTVV.